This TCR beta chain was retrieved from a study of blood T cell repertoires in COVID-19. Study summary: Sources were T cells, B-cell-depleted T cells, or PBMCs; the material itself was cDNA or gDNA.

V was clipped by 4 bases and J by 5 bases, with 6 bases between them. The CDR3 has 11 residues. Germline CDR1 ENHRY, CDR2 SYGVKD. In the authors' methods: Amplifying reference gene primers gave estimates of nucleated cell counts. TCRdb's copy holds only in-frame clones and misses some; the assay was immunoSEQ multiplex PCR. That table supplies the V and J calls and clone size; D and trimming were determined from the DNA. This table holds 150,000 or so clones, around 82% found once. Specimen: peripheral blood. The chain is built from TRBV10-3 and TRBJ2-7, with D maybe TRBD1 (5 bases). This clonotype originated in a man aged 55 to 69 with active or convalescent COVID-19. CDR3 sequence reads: CAISARDEQYF. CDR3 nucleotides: TGTGCCATCAGTGCCAGGGACGAGCAGTACTTC.